Reported below is one TCR beta chain. Its antigen is not known. PCR amplification relied on 60 Vbeta primers (plus 13 Jbeta primers). Using immunoSEQ multiplex PCR, the repertoire was profiled, and TCRdb retains in-frame clones only, with some absent. The table lists some 100,000 clones, less than 80% of them singletons. This CDR3 is built from 15 residues. CDR1 is KGHSH, CDR2 LQKENI, per germline. V gave up 4 bases and J gave up 4 bases, with 14 bases separating them. This sample was taken from a study of cytomegalovirus exposure and HLA in healthy donors. Study summary: In terms of ancestry, the Caucasian-associated cluster contained about four fifths of the 300 to 400 genotyped donors. Study-level results: The authors reported that TCR beta sequences could predict HLA-A and HLA-B alleles. These predictions were accurate for most subjects in the first cohort.

V usage is TRBV18 and J usage is TRBJ1-3, with a tentative D call TRBD1 (6 bases). The clonotype originates from a woman aged 45-59 years in good health and CMV-seropositive. Sequencing input: PBMCs. This CDR3 reads CASSQLTGSGNTIYF. The CDR3, as DNA: TGTGCCAGCTCACAGTTGACAGGTTCGGGAAACACCATATATTTT.